In its sample, the clone carrying this T cell receptor (beta chain) was seen a few times. The antigen remains undetermined. The data stem from a study of T cells in Graves' hyperthyroidism and ophthalmopathy. Whole-study results and caveats: Classification by a 13 V-J model distinguished ophthalmopathy from stable hyperthyroidism. Blood also showed most of the thyroid clonotypes that were expanded above 0.001.

Among ophthalmopathy patients, the Clinical Activity Score reached at least 3, the NOSPECS grade reached at least 4, and duration remained under 3 months. Regions amplified from RNA transcripts were the TCR beta CDR3 regions. A first-round RT-PCR of the TCR CDR3 used the HTBI primer set. TCRdb used MiXCR to reprocess the multiplex PCR reads, holding one entry per CDR3 protein. The table has over 450,000 distinct CDR3 sequences, 15% to 20% seen once; the top ten hold 17%. This sequence originates from a woman aged 18-35 years with Graves' ophthalmopathy. The sample was blood.

The CDR3 here is CASIRAGAYGYTF. CDR3 bases: TGTGCCAGCATTCGGGCAGGGGCCTATGGCTACACCTTC. V usage is TRBV2 and J usage is TRBJ1-2; possible D gene TRBD1, 6 bases. Germline CDR1 reads SNHLY; CDR2 reads FYNNEI. The length of the CDR3 is 13 residues. The germline V and J ends were trimmed by 7 bases and 4 bases, with 13 bases remaining between them.